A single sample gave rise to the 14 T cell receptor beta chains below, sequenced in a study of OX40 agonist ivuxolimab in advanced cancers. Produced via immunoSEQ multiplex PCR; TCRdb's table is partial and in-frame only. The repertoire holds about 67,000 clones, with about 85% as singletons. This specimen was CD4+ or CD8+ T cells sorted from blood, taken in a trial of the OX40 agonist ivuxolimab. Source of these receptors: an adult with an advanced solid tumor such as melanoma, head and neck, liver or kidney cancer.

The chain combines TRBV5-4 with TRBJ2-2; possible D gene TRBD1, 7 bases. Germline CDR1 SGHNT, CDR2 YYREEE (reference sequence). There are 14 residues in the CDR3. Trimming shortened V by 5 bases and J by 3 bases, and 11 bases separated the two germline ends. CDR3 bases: TGTGCCAGCAGGCGGGACAGCTACACCGGGGAGCTGTTTTTT. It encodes CASRRDSYTGELFF.

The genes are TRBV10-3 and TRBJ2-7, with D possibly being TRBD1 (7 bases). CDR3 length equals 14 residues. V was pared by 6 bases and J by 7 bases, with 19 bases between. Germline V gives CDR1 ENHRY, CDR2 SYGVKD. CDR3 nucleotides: TGTGCCATCAGGCCTACAGGGGATGGGGGGGAGCAGTACTTC. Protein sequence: CAIRPTGDGGEQYF.

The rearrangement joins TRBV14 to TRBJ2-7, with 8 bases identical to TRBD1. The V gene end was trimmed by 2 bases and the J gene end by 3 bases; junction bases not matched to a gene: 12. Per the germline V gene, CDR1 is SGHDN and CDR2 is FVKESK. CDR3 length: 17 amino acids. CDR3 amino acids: CASSQKDYRDRNYEQYF. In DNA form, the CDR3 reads TGTGCCAGCAGCCAAAAAGACTACCGGGACAGGAACTACGAGCAGTACTTC.

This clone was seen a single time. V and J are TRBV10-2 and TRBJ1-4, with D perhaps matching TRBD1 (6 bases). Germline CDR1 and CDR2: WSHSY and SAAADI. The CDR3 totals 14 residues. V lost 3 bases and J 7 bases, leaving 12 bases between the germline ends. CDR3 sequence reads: CASSDLWGLEKLFF. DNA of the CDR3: TGCGCCAGCAGTGATCTTTGGGGGCTTGAAAAACTGTTTTTT.

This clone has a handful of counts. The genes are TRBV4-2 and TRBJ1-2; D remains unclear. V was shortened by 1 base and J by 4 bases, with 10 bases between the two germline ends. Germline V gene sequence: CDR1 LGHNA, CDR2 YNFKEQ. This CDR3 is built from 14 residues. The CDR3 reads CASSQGQAPYGYTF. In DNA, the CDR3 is TGTGCCAGCAGCCAAGGGCAGGCGCCCTATGGCTACACCTTC.

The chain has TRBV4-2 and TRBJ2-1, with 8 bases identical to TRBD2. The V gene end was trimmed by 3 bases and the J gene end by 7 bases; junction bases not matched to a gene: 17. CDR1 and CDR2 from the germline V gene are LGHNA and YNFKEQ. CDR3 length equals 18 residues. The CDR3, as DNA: TGTGCCAGCAGCCACCAAGGGGGGCGGGGGGCCGTCCTAAATGAGCAGTTCTTC. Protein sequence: CASSHQGGRGAVLNEQFF.

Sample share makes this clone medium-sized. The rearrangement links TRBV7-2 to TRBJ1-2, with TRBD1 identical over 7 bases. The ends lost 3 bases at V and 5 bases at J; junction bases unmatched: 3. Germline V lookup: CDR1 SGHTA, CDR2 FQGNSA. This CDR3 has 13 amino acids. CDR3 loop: CASSFSQGYGYTF. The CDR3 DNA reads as TGTGCCAGCAGCTTCTCACAGGGGTATGGCTACACCTTC.

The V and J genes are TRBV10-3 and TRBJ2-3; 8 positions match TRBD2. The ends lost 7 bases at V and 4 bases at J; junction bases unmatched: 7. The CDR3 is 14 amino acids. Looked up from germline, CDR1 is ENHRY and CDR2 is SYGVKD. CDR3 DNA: TGTGCCATCACCGGGAGGGGGGGGGCAGATACGCAGTATTTT. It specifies CAITGRGGADTQYF.

DNA of the CDR3: TGTGCCAGCAGCCCCTCGGGACGATGGGACACTGAAGCTTTCTTT. Residues: CASSPSGRWDTEAFF. V and J are TRBV9 and TRBJ1-1; a possible D gene is TRBD1 (5 bases). V was pared by 4 bases and J by 3 bases, with 16 bases between. This CDR3 comprises 15 residues. CDR1 is SGDLS, CDR2 YYNGEE, per germline.

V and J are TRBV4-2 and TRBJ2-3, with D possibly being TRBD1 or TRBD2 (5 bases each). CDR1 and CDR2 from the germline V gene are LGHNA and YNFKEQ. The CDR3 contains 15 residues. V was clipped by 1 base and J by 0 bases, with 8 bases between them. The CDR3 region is CASSQGDGSTDTQYF. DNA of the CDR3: TGTGCCAGCAGCCAAGGGGACGGGAGCACAGATACGCAGTATTTT.

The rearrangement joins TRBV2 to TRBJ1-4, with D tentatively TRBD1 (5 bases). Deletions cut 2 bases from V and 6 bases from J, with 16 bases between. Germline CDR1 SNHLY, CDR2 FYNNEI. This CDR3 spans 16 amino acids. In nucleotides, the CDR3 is TGTGCCAGCAGTGAAATAGGGGCTCGGATGGATGAAAAACTGTTTTTT. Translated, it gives CASSEIGARMDEKLFF.

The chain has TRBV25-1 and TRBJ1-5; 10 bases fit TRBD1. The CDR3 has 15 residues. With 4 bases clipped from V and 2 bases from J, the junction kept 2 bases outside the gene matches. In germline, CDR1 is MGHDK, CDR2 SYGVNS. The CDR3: CASSGQGAGNQPQHF. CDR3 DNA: TGTGCCAGCAGTGGACAGGGGGCAGGCAATCAGCCCCAGCATTTT.

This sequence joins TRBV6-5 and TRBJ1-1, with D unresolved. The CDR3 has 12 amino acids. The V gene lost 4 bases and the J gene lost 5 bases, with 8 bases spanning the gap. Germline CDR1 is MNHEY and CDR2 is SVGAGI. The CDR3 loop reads CASSSRWTEAFF. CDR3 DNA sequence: TGTGCCAGCAGTTCAAGGTGGACTGAAGCTTTCTTT.

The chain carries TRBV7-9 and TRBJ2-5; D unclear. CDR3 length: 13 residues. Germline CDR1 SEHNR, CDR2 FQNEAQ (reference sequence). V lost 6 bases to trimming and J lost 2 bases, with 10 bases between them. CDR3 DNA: TGTGCCAGCAGTCAGACGGCTCAAGAGACCCAGTACTTC. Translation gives CASSQTAQETQYF.